This T cell receptor beta chain was recovered during a study of cytomegalovirus exposure and HLA in healthy donors. This clone was seen only once. Data came from immunoSEQ multiplex PCR; TCRdb stores just in-frame clones and leaves some out. The repertoire holds under 200,000 clones, with 81% as singletons. The ends lost 3 bases at V and 0 bases at J; junction bases unmatched: 22. The CDR3 is 22 amino acids. CDR1 and CDR2 from the germline V gene are SGDLS and YYNGEE. The source material was PBMCs. This clonotype originated in a woman in her 30s in good health and CMV-seronegative. The chain joins TRBV9 to TRBJ2-2; 8 bases match TRBD2. The DNA of the CDR3 is TGTGCCAGCAGCGCCAGAGTTCCGGGACTAGTGATCAAGGGAGCGAACACCGGGGAGCTGTTTTTT. Amino acids: CASSARVPGLVIKGANTGELFF.